This T cell receptor beta chain was sequenced for a study of post-analysis software for immune sequencing data (dated by TCRdb to about 2015). Broadly, across the study: Disease courses on record covered relapsing-remitting, secondary progressive and progressive-relapsing multiple sclerosis, though some patients had no subtype annotation. Patient repertoires were compared against 10 to 12 previously published healthy control repertoires from donors aged about 6 to 26 years. A subset of samples was prepared in parallel using single-end sample barcoding, then pooled and co-amplified after Illumina adapter ligation. What the authors observed across the whole study: The control group was slightly older than the multiple sclerosis patient group. When samples were clustered directly using the F measure, samples prepared in the same batch co-clustered strongly, which prompted a batch-effect correction. Significantly lower normalized Chao1 diversity was found in multiple sclerosis patients than in controls, suggesting substantial peripheral T-cell clonal expansion. Several TRBV segments, including TRBV5-6, TRBV5-1 and TRBV20-1, were significantly more frequent in patients than controls.

A word on this clonotype: Its antigen has not been determined. No much larger clonotype is one base removed from it; base qualities were not supplied.

Receptor libraries were prepared by PCR. The run used an Illumina HiSeq 2500. To reduce PCR and sequencing biases, unique molecular identifiers were incorporated into the TCR beta cDNA libraries. Approximately 500,000 cDNA molecules were obtained for every 1 to 10 million input T cells, so each molecule roughly corresponded to one T cell. The same protocol used for the earlier healthy control dataset was applied to prepare and sequence the patient libraries. Within a given batch, samples were prepared together, multiplexed and sequenced on the same HiSeq lane. The source study handled its data this way. Raw barcoded reads were processed with MIGEC, and single-read molecular identifier groups were discarded before consensus assembly and CDR3 extraction. VDJtools was used for post-analysis of the clonotype tables, with diversity normalized by down-sampling every dataset to the smallest sample size. To correct batch-related cross-sample contamination, repertoire overlap clustering matched CDR3 amino acid sequences but not nucleotide sequences. TCRdb itself trimmed the public reads at Q25 with fastp, ran MiXCR and retained productive beta chains. Each CDR3 protein gets just one entry, which takes the most common genes and DNA from the rows behind it. The V and J calls, along with clone size, are taken from TCRdb and not from the paper's own processing. The sample has more than 350,000 distinct CDR3 sequences on record, over 30% of them singletons. The top ten clones comprise under 9% of the sample.

V was cut back by 2 bases and J by 3 bases, leaving a gap of 10 bases between them. CDR3 length: 14 amino acids, cysteine to phenylalanine. The entry retains the CDR3 DNA only, 42 bases that are in frame from base 1. As encoded in the germline V gene, CDR1 is SGHRS while CDR2 is YFSETQ. To demonstrate the VDJtools post-analysis software, the study profiled TCR beta repertoires from the peripheral blood of under 15 young patients with multiple sclerosis. The multiple sclerosis patients were children and adolescents ranging in age from roughly 6 to 15 years. Sequences were obtained from blood. This chain joins TRBV5-1 to TRBJ2-3; no confident D gene assignment can be made. The source is a girl aged 2-15 years with multiple sclerosis. The CDR3 is CASSLGEITDTQYF. The nucleotide sequence reads TGCGCCAGCAGCTTAGGCGAAATAACAGATACGCAGTATTTT.